The next 4 T cell receptor beta chains were all read from a single sample in a study of beta chain features in type 1 diabetes. Study-wide findings and caveats: Moderate but significant shortening of TCRB CDR3s was recorded in all four CD4+ subsets from Type 1 diabetes patients.

The sequenced template was cDNA made from the entire isolated RNA. The table came from immunoSEQ multiplex PCR; TCRdb's copy has only in-frame clones and leaves some out. Of under 850,000 clones listed, roughly an eighth are singletons. Their antigens remain unidentified. Sequencing input: naive CD4+ T cells from blood. Receptors were obtained from a man in his late teens or twenties with type 1 diabetes.

This clone was observed a handful of times. The chain is built from TRBV6-6 and TRBJ2-1, with 8 bases fitting TRBD1. Germline trimming cut 5 bases from V and 1 base from J; bases unmatched to any gene: 4. Germline CDR1 reads MNHNY; CDR2 reads SVGAGI (reference sequence). This CDR3 contains 15 residues. The CDR3, as DNA: TGTGCCAGCAGTCCCCGGACAGGGTCCTACAATGAGCAGTTCTTC. As protein: CASSPRTGSYNEQFF.

A few counts support this clone. V usage is TRBV27 and J usage is TRBJ2-7; D perhaps matches TRBD1 (6 bases). Germline CDR1 and CDR2: MNHEY and SMNVEV (reference sequence). The ends were cut back, 5 bases at V and 4 bases at J, with 15 bases in the middle. This CDR3 is built from 14 residues. The CDR3 is CASSPTGPPYEQYF. The CDR3 DNA follows: TGTGCCAGCAGTCCGACAGGACCCCCTTACGAGCAGTACTTC.

As to this clone: This same CDR3 is encoded by further DNA sequences in the sample. The chain joins TRBV5-6 to TRBJ2-1; D gene unclear. There are 11 residues in the CDR3. The V gene's germline CDR1 is SGHDT and CDR2 YYEEEE. V was shortened by 4 bases and J by 10 bases, with 9 bases between the two germline ends. The CDR3 DNA sequence: TGTGCCAGCAGCCTCCAGTACGAGCAGTTCTTC. It is translated as CASSLQYEQFF.

This sequence joins TRBV6-5 and TRBJ1-4; D is possibly TRBD1 (6 bases). This CDR3 comprises 15 residues. With 4 bases removed from V and 7 bases from J, the gap between germline ends came to 16 bases. Germline V gene data show CDR1 as MNHEY and CDR2 as SVGAGI. For the CDR3, the DNA is TGTGCCAGCAGTTCCACGGGGGGCCGTTTTGAAAAACTGTTTTTT. This gives the protein CASSSTGGRFEKLFF.